These 6 T cell receptor beta chains originate from one sample sequenced in a study of Graves' ophthalmopathy and Graves' hyperthyroidism. Investigators amplified TCR beta CDR3 regions from RNA transcripts. An initial RT-PCR round employing HTBI primers preceded a second-round multiplex PCR. Each CDR3 protein gets one entry after TCRdb re-called the multiplex PCR reads with MiXCR. Altogether around 1.1 million distinct CDR3 sequences are present, roughly 35% being singletons, with the ten largest covering 11%. Sequencing was performed on peripheral blood or thyroid tissue (not recorded which). These receptors originate from an adult man with Graves' hyperthyroidism.

In its sample, this clonotype was seen a few times. V is TRBV5-6 and J is TRBJ2-2; 7 bases match TRBD1. Germline CDR1 SGHDT, CDR2 YYEEEE. This CDR3 is 16 amino acids long. V shed 4 bases, J shed 1 base, and the junction held 7 bases outside the gene matches. CDR3 protein: CASSPRTGRNTGELFF. The CDR3 region has the DNA TGTGCCAGCAGCCCCAGGACAGGCCGGAACACCGGGGAGCTGTTTTTT.

The chain combines TRBV15 with TRBJ2-5; a weak D match, TRBD2 (6 bases). Germline lookup yields CDR1 LNHNV and CDR2 YYDKDF (reference sequence). The CDR3 has 13 amino acids. The V end lost 6 bases, the J end lost 7 bases, and 15 bases lay between the germline ends. CDR3 nucleotides: TGTGCCACCAGTCATAGCGGCCCCTGGACCCAGTACTTC. This translates into CATSHSGPWTQYF. Full variable domain (rest looked up from reference TRBV15 and TRBJ2-5): DAMVIQNPRYQVTQFGKPVTLSCSQTLNHNVMYWYQQKSSQAPKLLFHYYDKDFNNEADTPDNFQSRRPNTSFCFLDIRSPGLGDTAMYLCATSHSGPWTQYFGPGTRLLVL.

This clonotype was counted between two and nine times. The CDR3 region has the DNA TGTGCCAGCAGCGAGGGGGGGAGATCGACAGACCCTAATGAAAAACTGTTTTTT. It yields the protein CASSEGGRSTDPNEKLFF. The chain couples TRBV2 to TRBJ1-4; a weak D match, TRBD1 (6 bases). The length of the CDR3 is 18 residues. Germline V gene lookup returns CDR1 SNHLY and CDR2 FYNNEI. Trimming stripped 6 bases from V and 3 bases from J, with 23 bases between.

In this sample, this clonotype turned up many times. As DNA, the CDR3 is TGCGCCAGCGGATCGGGCCCAGGGGGGTTGGGGACCCAGTACTTC. It specifies CASGSGPGGLGTQYF. The rearrangement joins TRBV4-1 to TRBJ2-5, with D possibly matching TRBD1 (7 bases). Germline V gene data show CDR1 as MGHRA and CDR2 as YSYEKL. The CDR3 spans 15 residues. Trimming cost V 8 bases and J 7 bases, with 23 bases left between them.

This chain connects TRBV7-2 to TRBJ2-6, with D possibly TRBD1 on 5 matching bases. V was cut by 8 bases and J by 0 bases, with 11 bases left in between. The CDR3 is 15 residues long. CDR1 and CDR2 (germline): SGHTA, FQGNSA. CDR3 amino acids: CASFSRVSGANVLTF. CDR3 DNA: TGTGCCAGCTTCTCCAGGGTCTCTGGGGCCAACGTCCTGACTTTC.

This chain connects TRBV30 to TRBJ1-4; 7 bases are shared with TRBD1. This CDR3 has 13 residues. The V segment lost 8 bases and the J segment 6 bases; nucleotides outside the gene matches: 9. Germline lookup yields CDR1 GTSNPN and CDR2 SVGIG (reference sequence). The CDR3 DNA is TGTGCCGCCCGACAGGGATGGGATGAAAAACTGTTTTTT. Residues: CAARQGWDEKLFF.